This T cell receptor (beta chain) was captured in a study of blood T cell repertoires in COVID-19. Study in general: The cDNA or gDNA used as material had been derived from T cells, B-cell-depleted T cells, or PBMCs.

In the source study's methods: Researchers report that nucleated cell counts were estimated from reference gene primer amplification. Measured with immunoSEQ multiplex PCR; TCRdb has only the in-frame clones, and not every one. The DNA gave D and trimming, while V, J and clone size come from that table. Counted here are 150,000 to 200,000 clones, 82% occurring once; the ten biggest clones make up 7.8%. This CDR3 has 14 residues. From germline, CDR1 is SQVTM and CDR2 ANQGSEA. Unmatched junction bases numbered 8, after V lost 7 bases and J lost 5 bases. This clonotype was obtained from a woman aged 55-70 years with COVID-19, enrolled during active disease. This chain connects TRBV29-1 to TRBJ2-5; TRBD1 aligns across 12 bases. Sequenced: peripheral blood. The CDR3 DNA follows: TGCAGCGGGATGGGACAGGGGGCTTTGGAGACCCAGTACTTC. Translation: CSGMGQGALETQYF. Complete variable domain (other parts from reference TRBV29-1 and TRBJ2-5): SAVISQKPSRDICQRGTSLTIQCQVDSQVTMMFWYRQQPGQSLTLIATANQGSEATYESGFVIDKFPISRPNLTFSTLTVSNMSPEDSSIYLCSGMGQGALETQYFGPGTRLLVL.